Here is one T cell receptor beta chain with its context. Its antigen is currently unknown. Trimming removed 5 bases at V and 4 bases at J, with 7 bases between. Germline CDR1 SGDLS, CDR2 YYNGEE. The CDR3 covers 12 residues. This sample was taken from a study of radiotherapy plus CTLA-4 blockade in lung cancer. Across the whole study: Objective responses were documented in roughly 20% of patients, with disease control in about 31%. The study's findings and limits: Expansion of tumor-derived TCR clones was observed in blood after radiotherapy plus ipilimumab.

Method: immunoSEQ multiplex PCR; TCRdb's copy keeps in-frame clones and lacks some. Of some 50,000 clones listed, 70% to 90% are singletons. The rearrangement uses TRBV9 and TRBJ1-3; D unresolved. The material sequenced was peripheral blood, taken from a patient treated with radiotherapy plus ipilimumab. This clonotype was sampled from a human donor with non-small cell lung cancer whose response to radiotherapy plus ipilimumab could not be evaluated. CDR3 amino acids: CASSPLGNTIYF. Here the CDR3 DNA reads TGTGCCAGCAGTCCCCTCGGAAACACCATATATTTT. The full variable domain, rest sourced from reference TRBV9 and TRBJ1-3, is DSGVTQTPKHLITATGQRVTLRCSPRSGDLSVYWYQQSLDQGLQFLIQYYNGEERAKGNILERFSAQQFPDLHSELNLSSLELGDSALYFCASSPLGNTIYFGEGSWLTVV.